Below, one TCR beta chain is given with its context. Its antigen is as yet unknown. This record comes from a study of vaccination and CD4 T cells after COVID-19. Study results and limitations: The study found median SARS-CoV-2-reactive clonotypes rising from 21 to 38, not significantly.

This CDR3 has 12 residues. Germline V CDR1 and CDR2: LNHDA, SQIVND (reference sequence). V lost 3 bases to trimming and J lost 5 bases, with 7 bases between them. Noted treatment: roughly 10-day PBMC culture with coronavirus spike peptide pools or control peptides (ViraFEST assay). At the Johns Hopkins FTIC core, DNA taken from cultured CD4+ T cells was sequenced by way of the Oncomine TCR Beta short-read assay. Genomic DNA was isolated from cultured CD4+ T cells. TCRdb ran MiXCR on the PCR reads and lists one entry per CDR3 protein. The data show some 11,000 distinct CDR3 sequences, 65% to 80% seen once.

The chain links TRBV19 to TRBJ1-1; D is unclear. Sequenced material: CD4+ T cells from blood, cultured in vitro. The clonotype originates from a human donor who had recovered from COVID-19. CDR3 amino acids: CASSMGGTEAFF. As DNA, the CDR3 is TGTGCCAGTAGTATGGGTGGGACTGAAGCTTTCTTT.